This TCR beta chain was identified during a study of beta chain features in type 1 diabetes. Averaging approximately 0.11 L, one heparinised blood draw was given by each donor. There are 14 residues in the CDR3. V shed 6 bases, J shed 2 bases, and the junction held 3 bases outside the gene matches. The germline gives CDR1 SGHVS, CDR2 FQNEAQ. Expressed TCRB transcripts were sequenced because the isolated RNA had all been reverse transcribed beforehand. The assay was immunoSEQ multiplex PCR, and TCRdb's table has in-frame clones only and misses some. In the table there are around 650,000 clones, about an eighth of which are singletons. The study, taken as a whole, reports: People with Type 1 diabetes carried modestly yet significantly shorter TCRB CDR3s in all four CD4+ subsets. Insertions at VDJ junctions were less frequent in type 1 diabetes patients. These patients also deleted more nucleotides at the same junctions.

About this clone itself: The target antigen is unknown.

The sequence was collected from a man in his thirties or forties with type 1 diabetes. What was sequenced was naive CD4+ T cells from blood. The chain uses TRBV7-8 and TRBJ2-7; 11 bases are a match to TRBD2. CDR3 loop: CASRPSGGTYEQYF. CDR3 sequence (DNA): TGTGCCAGCAGGCCTAGCGGGGGGACCTACGAGCAGTACTTC.